The source of this T cell receptor beta chain is a study of blood T cell repertoires in COVID-19. Generated by immunoSEQ multiplex PCR, the TCRdb table keeps only in-frame clones and is missing some. The data show a few hundred thousand clones, with about nine tenths seen just once and 1.6% held by the top ten. The CDR3 extends over 15 amino acids. V was clipped by 6 bases and J by 7 bases; unmatched bases: 10. Germline V lookup: CDR1 SNHLY, CDR2 FYNNEI. The TCR sequence derives from a woman aged 25 to 39 with COVID-19, enrolled during active disease. The sequenced sample was peripheral blood. The chain recombines TRBV2 with TRBJ1-4; TRBD1 matches 8 bases. The CDR3, as DNA: TGTGCCAGCAGCGCCAACCAGGGGGCCCTTGAAAAACTGTTTTTT. Translated, it gives CASSANQGALEKLFF.